These T cell receptor beta chains were read from a single sample in a study of T cell responses to AZD1222 COVID-19 vaccine. The table came from immunoSEQ multiplex PCR; TCRdb's copy has only in-frame clones and leaves some out. The sample has 150,000 to 160,000 clones, 85% to 90% seen once; the top ten hold about a tenth. Sequencing used peripheral blood, obtained 28 days after the second AZD1222 dose. These receptors all stem from an adult who received the AZD1222 COVID-19 vaccine. Both conserved end residues are part of each CDR3. A D gene is named only where the DNA matches it firmly. Rows give clone size only sometimes, using once, few, many, or a class for an expanded clone.

V,J,D,size,CDR3,DNA
TRBV28,TRBJ1-1,.,.,CASRSTPSGGEAFF,TGTGCCAGCAGATCGACGCCCTCGGGGGGTGAAGCTTTCTTT
TRBV29-1,TRBJ2-2,.,few,CSVFGVTGELFF,TGCAGCGTTTTTGGGGTCACCGGGGAGCTGTTTTTT
TRBV6-2/TRBV6-3,TRBJ2-1,.,.,CASSSKPTHEQFF,TGTGCCAGCAGTTCGAAACCCACGCATGAGCAGTTCTTC
TRBV28,TRBJ1-2,.,.,CASSLPGLRYTF,TGTGCCAGCAGTTTACCGGGACTCCGATACACCTTC
TRBV6-5,TRBJ2-2,TRBD1,.,CASRTGTGYTGELFF,TGTGCCAGCAGAACCGGGACAGGCTACACCGGGGAGCTGTTTTTT
TRBV18,TRBJ1-3,TRBD1,.,CASSPTGGSGNTIYF,TGTGCCAGCTCACCGACAGGGGGTTCTGGAAACACCATATATTTT
TRBV28,TRBJ1-2,.,.,CASSSPGRWDYGYTF,TGTGCCAGCTCATCTCCGGGACGGTGGGACTATGGCTACACCTTC
TRBV3-1/TRBV3-2,TRBJ1-1,.,few,CASSQGGRGVGAFF,TGTGCCAGCAGCCAAGGAGGCAGGGGTGTCGGAGCTTTCTTT
TRBV20-1,TRBJ1-5,TRBD1,.,CSASEHSTGVLGNQPQHF,TGCAGTGCTAGTGAGCATTCGACAGGGGTGCTCGGCAATCAGCCCCAGCATTTT
TRBV5-6,TRBJ2-7,TRBD2,.,CASGLDGGSSYEQYF,TGTGCCAGCGGGTTAGATGGCGGGAGTAGCTACGAGCAGTACTTC
TRBV7-2,TRBJ1-4,.,.,CASSLGGVGEKLFF,TGTGCCAGCAGCTTAGGAGGGGTGGGGGAAAAACTGTTTTTT
TRBV10-3,TRBJ2-1,.,.,CAISEDGTYNEQFF,TGTGCCATCAGTGAAGACGGGACCTACAATGAGCAGTTCTTC
TRBV3-1/TRBV3-2,TRBJ2-5,.,.,CASSQGGVRQETQYF,TGTGCCAGCAGCCAAGGAGGTGTCCGCCAAGAGACCCAGTACTTC
TRBV3-1/TRBV3-2,TRBJ2-2,.,.,CASSRLNTGELFF,TGTGCCAGCAGCCGCTTAAACACCGGGGAGCTGTTTTTT
TRBV28,TRBJ2-3,.,few,CASSVGTDTQYF,TGTGCCAGCAGTGTCGGCACAGATACGCAGTATTTT
TRBV21-1,TRBJ2-1,.,.,CASNRAGLRGHGEQFF,TGTGCCAGCAATAGGGCGGGACTAAGGGGCCATGGTGAGCAGTTCTTC
TRBV19,TRBJ2-2,.,.,CASSPSYDTTGELFF,TGTGCCAGTAGTCCCAGCTACGATACCACCGGGGAGCTGTTTTTT
TRBV12-3/TRBV12-4,TRBJ1-5,.,.,CASSFNNQPQHF,TGTGCCAGCAGTTTCAACAATCAGCCCCAGCATTTT
TRBV19,TRBJ2-3,.,.,CASQDRTPSTDTQYF,TGTGCCAGCCAAGACCGGACTCCTAGCACAGATACGCAGTATTTT
TRBV19,TRBJ2-1,TRBD1,.,CASSDGTGFLAEQFF,TGTGCCAGTAGCGATGGGACAGGGTTCTTAGCTGAGCAGTTCTTC
TRBV24-1,TRBJ2-3,TRBD2,.,CATSDPGAGGTDTQYF,TGTGCCACCAGTGATCCGGGGGCGGGGGGAACAGATACGCAGTATTTT
TRBV9,TRBJ2-1,TRBD2,.,CASSVAASGRAGEQFF,TGTGCCAGCAGCGTAGCGGCTAGCGGGAGGGCCGGTGAGCAGTTCTTC
TRBV15,TRBJ2-1,.,.,CATSRDPGGEQFF,TGTGCCACCAGCAGAGACCCCGGTGGGGAGCAGTTCTTC
TRBV3-1/TRBV3-2,TRBJ1-6,.,.,CASSPFSAWGDNSPLHF,TGTGCCAGCAGCCCCTTTTCGGCTTGGGGAGACAATTCACCCCTCCACTTT
TRBV6-2/TRBV6-3,TRBJ2-2,TRBD1,.,CASSLPVDRDKTGELFF,TGTGCCAGCAGTCTCCCCGTCGACAGGGATAAGACCGGGGAGCTGTTTTTT
TRBV30,TRBJ1-1,.,.,CAWSVRLRDSTEAFF,TGTGCCTGGAGTGTCCGTTTGAGGGACTCCACTGAAGCTTTCTTT
TRBV2,TRBJ2-1,TRBD2,.,CASRTSGNYNEQFF,TGTGCCAGCAGGACTAGCGGGAATTACAATGAGCAGTTCTTC
TRBV6-2/TRBV6-3,TRBJ2-1,TRBD2,.,CASTPSGRAHRGHEQFF,TGTGCCAGCACCCCTAGCGGGAGGGCCCACCGGGGGCATGAGCAGTTCTTC
TRBV28,TRBJ1-2,TRBD1,.,CASRSQGASYGYTF,TGTGCCAGCAGATCACAGGGGGCCTCGTATGGCTACACCTTC
TRBV23-1,TRBJ1-1,.,.,CASNRQGPQWAFF,TGCGCCAGCAATCGCCAGGGGCCCCAGTGGGCTTTCTTT
TRBV11-2,TRBJ2-3,.,.,CASSFSGSSTDTQYF,TGTGCCAGCAGCTTTTCTGGATCTAGCACAGATACGCAGTATTTT